This T cell receptor (beta chain) was documented in a study of CD8+ T cells in alopecia areata. Study information: Treated individuals took tofacitinib by mouth, 5 to 10 mg twice daily.

cDNA reverse transcribed from extracted RNA served as the sequencing template. Clones were read by immunoSEQ multiplex PCR, and TCRdb kept only the in-frame ones, dropping some. Among about 140,000 clones, 86% were seen once, and the ten largest hold about 13%. Treatment in this sample: oral pan-JAK inhibitor, 5-10 mg twice daily. Of note for this clone: The antigen remains undetermined.

General study points: Tofacitinib delivered significant drops in scalp clonality and in expanded CD8+ clones among the top 100. It was observed that many expanded lesional clones persisted in scalp and blood during tofacitinib.

The starting material was CD8+ T cells sorted from blood, obtained at week 4, from a patient treated with tofacitinib. The clonotype originates from a human donor with alopecia areata.

The CDR3 DNA reads as TGTGCCAGCAGCCGCCCCCGGCTTGAGCAGTTCTTC. It translates to CASSRPRLEQFF. This rearrangement joins TRBV7-9 to TRBJ2-1; D is unclear. Germline CDR1 SEHNR, CDR2 FQNEAQ (reference sequence). CDR3 length: 12 residues. The V end was cut by 5 bases, the J end by 9 bases, with 11 bases between.